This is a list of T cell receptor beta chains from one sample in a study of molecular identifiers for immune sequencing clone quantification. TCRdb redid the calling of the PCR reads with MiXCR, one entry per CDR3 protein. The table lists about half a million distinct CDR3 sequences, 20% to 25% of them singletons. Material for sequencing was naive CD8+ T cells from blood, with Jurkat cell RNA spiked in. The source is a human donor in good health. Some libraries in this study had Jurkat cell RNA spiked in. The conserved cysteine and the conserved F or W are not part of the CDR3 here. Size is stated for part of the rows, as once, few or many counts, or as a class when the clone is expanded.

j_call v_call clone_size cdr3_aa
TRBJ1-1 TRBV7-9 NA ASSLGTESNTEAF
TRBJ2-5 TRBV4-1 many ASSQDDRDTGRKTQY
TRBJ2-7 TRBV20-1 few SARVADTYEQY
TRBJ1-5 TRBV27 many ASSLAGRVEPQH
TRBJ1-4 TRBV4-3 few ASSYADSATNEKLF
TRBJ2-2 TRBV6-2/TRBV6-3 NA ASSYWAGADTGELF
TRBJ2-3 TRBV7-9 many ASSFPSGELLGDTQY
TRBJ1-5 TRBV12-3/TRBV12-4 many ASRAGNQPQH
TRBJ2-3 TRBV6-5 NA ASSHGLPPDTDTQY
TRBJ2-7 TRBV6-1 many ATPGVTSYEQY
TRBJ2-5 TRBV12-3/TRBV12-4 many ASRTGTEETQY
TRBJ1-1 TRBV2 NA ASSVGAGGDRTEAF
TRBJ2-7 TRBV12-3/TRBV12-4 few ASSFSGPSYEQY
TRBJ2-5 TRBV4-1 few ASSVLGSQETQY
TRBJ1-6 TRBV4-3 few ASSQDPERISGNSPLH
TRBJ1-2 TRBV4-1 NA ASSQESFGYT
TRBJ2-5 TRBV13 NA ASSLITSRETQY
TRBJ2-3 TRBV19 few ASSIVAGEPTDTQY
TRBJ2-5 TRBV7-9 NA ASSWKLAGEQETQY
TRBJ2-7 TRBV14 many ASRKREDYEQY
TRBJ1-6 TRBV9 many ASSPTGTGANSPLH
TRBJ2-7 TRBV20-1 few SARDGRGPYEQY
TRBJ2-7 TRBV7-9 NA ASSQTVGTEQY
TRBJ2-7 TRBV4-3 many ASSQAKGPYEQY
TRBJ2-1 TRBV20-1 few SARYRWLAGGNEQF
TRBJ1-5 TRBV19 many ASSKYLGGGQPQH
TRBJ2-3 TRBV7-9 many ASSLALGQGLSDTQY
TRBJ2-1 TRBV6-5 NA ASSWGGTTYNEQF
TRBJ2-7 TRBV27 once ASSPLGGDPYEQY
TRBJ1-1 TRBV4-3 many ASSQEAGSLNTEAF
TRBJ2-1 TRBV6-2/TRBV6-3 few ASSYSGTSSYNEQF
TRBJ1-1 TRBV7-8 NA ASSLMGQGKSDTEAF
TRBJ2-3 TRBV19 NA ASRLTSTDTQY
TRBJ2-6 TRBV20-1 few SASDGPGANVLT
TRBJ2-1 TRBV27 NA ASSHIEVAGANEQF
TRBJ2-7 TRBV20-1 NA SAIRDRGSYEQY
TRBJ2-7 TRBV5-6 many ASSLGTAFSYEQY
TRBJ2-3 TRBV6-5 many ASSWRPSTDTQY
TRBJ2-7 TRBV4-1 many ASSPRTGNEQY
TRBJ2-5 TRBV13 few ASSLGRTSLETQY
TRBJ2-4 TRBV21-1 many ASSKASAKNIQY
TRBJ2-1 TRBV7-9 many ASRVTGDNEQF
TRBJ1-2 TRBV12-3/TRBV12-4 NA ASSPWGARGYT
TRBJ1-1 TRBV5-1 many ASSLGQGARGTEAF
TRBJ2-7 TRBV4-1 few ASSQSFPGGYEQY
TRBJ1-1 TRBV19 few ASSIGQSMNTEAF
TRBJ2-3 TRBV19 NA ASSDLGGPYHTDTQY
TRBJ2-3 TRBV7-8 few ASSVRQWGDTQY
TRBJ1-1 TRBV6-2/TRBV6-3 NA ASNTGGSYTEAF
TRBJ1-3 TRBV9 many ASSPGGVPGNTIY
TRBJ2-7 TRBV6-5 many ATRPGPFYEQY
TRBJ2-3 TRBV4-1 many ASSQYLAGDRTDTQY